The 7 T cell receptor beta chains below all came from one sample that was sequenced in a study of CD8 T cells in Susac syndrome. It was with random hexamers that roughly 0.45 to 1 ug RNA was reverse transcribed. TCRdb re-called the immunoSEQ multiplex PCR reads with MiXCR, one entry per CDR3 protein. This sample has tens of thousands of distinct CDR3 sequences, with approximately 93% found just once. Material: CD8+ T cells from PBMCs. The source of these receptors is a human donor in good health.

The gene calls are TRBV7-9 and TRBJ1-2; possible D gene TRBD1, 6 bases. Between the trimmed V and J ends, which lost 6 bases and 3 bases, there was a span of 14 bases. This CDR3 spans 14 amino acids. Looked up from germline, CDR1 is SEHNR and CDR2 is FQNEAQ (reference sequence). In nucleotides, the CDR3 is TGTGCCAGCAGACCTCGGACAGAGTACTATGGCTACACCTTC. This codes for CASRPRTEYYGYTF.

The chain carries TRBV5-1 and TRBJ2-1; 9 nucleotides match TRBD2. With 3 bases clipped from V and 8 bases from J, the junction kept 6 bases outside the gene matches. The germline V gene has CDR1 SGHRS and CDR2 YFSETQ. The CDR3 is 14 residues long. CDR3 nucleotide sequence: TGCGCCAGCAGCTGGGAGGGACTAGCTCATGAGCAGTTCTTC. It codes for CASSWEGLAHEQFF.

The genes are TRBV27 and TRBJ2-7; 9 bases are a match to TRBD2. CDR1 and CDR2 from the germline V gene are MNHEY and SMNVEV (reference sequence). CDR3 length: 18 amino acids. Trimming removed 3 bases from V and 0 bases from J; junction bases left unmatched: 12. CDR3 DNA: TGTGCCAGCAGTTTTCCAAAGCAGCGGGAGGCTCACTCCTACGAGCAGTACTTC. Translated: CASSFPKQREAHSYEQYF.

The chain has TRBV19 and TRBJ1-1; no clear D gene. In germline, CDR1 is LNHDA, CDR2 SQIVND (reference sequence). The CDR3 is 14 amino acids. Trimming stripped 5 bases from V and 0 bases from J, with 10 bases between. The CDR3 region is CASSPGLMNTEAFF. The CDR3 nucleotides read TGTGCCAGTAGTCCCGGTTTGATGAACACTGAAGCTTTCTTT.

The genes are TRBV3-1 and TRBJ2-3; the D gene is possibly TRBD2 (5 bases). The CDR3 covers 16 residues. Trimming removed 1 base at V and 0 bases at J, with 11 bases between. Germline lookup yields CDR1 LGHDT and CDR2 YNNKEL (reference sequence). The CDR3: CASSQVDGVSTDTQYF. The CDR3 nucleotides are TGTGCCAGCAGCCAAGTTGACGGGGTTAGCACAGATACGCAGTATTTT.

The chain joins TRBV3-1 to TRBJ2-3; D may be TRBD1 or TRBD2 (5 bases each). The CDR3 is 17 residues long. Between the trimmed V and J ends, which lost 4 bases and 3 bases, there was a span of 20 bases. CDR1 is LGHDT, CDR2 YNNKEL, per germline (reference sequence). CDR3 amino acids: CASSPYGTLQSTDTQYF. The CDR3 nucleotides are TGTGCCAGCAGCCCCTACGGGACCCTACAAAGTACAGATACGCAGTATTTT.

The chain carries TRBV3-1 and TRBJ2-5; D not certain. The CDR3 consists of 13 residues. Trimming stripped 5 bases from V and 6 bases from J, with 13 bases between. Germline assignment: CDR1 LGHDT and CDR2 YNNKEL (reference sequence). The chain's CDR3 is CASSFRTWQTQYF. The CDR3 DNA reads as TGTGCCAGCAGCTTCCGGACCTGGCAGACCCAGTACTTC.